These 8 T cell receptor beta chains came from one sample sequenced in a study of T cells in Graves' hyperthyroidism and ophthalmopathy (dated by TCRdb to between 2017 and 2020). Libraries were made using multiplex PCR. The sequencer listed for this sample is Illumina HiSeq 2000. Amplification of TCR beta CDR3 regions was carried out from RNA transcripts. For the first round of RT-PCR on the TCR CDR3, the HTBI primer set was used together with the Qiagen OneStep RT-PCR kit. TCRdb reprocessed the public reads (quality trimming at Q25 with fastp, clone calling with MiXCR) and kept in-frame beta chains. A single entry per CDR3 protein holds the most common genes and DNA from its merged rows. The sample includes 300,000 to 450,000 distinct CDR3 sequences, with just under 15% observed a single time. Of the sample, 32% is held by the ten largest clones. Sequences were obtained from blood. These receptors were obtained from a woman aged 25 to 39 with Graves' hyperthyroidism.

About this clonotype itself: Being one base from a much bigger clone, this may be a read error. The chain carries TRBV27 and TRBJ2-6; D unresolved. Germline CDR1 and CDR2: MNHEY and SMNVEV (reference sequence). V shed 5 bases and J shed 0 bases, with 11 bases lying between them. The CDR3 totals 16 residues. CDR3 DNA sequence: TGTGCCAGCAGTGGGCCTTCGGGCTCTGGGGCCAACGTCCTGACTTTC. It translates to CASSGPSGSGANVLTF. Complete variable domain (other parts from reference TRBV27 and TRBJ2-6): EAQVTQNPRYLITVTGKKLTVTCSQNMNHEYMSWYRQDPGLGLRQIYYSMNVEVTDKGDVPEGYKVSRKEKRNFPLILESPSPNQTSLYFCASSGPSGSGANVLTFGAGSRLTVL.

This clonotype was recorded at least ten times. V usage is TRBV18 and J usage is TRBJ2-7; unclear D gene. CDR3 length: 14 amino acids. Germline loops: CDR1 KGHSH, CDR2 LQKENI. Trimming shortened V by 2 bases and J by 3 bases, and 11 bases separated the two germline ends. This CDR3 is CASSPAIDYYEQYF. In DNA, the CDR3 is TGTGCCAGCTCACCAGCTATTGATTACTACGAGCAGTACTTC.

Only a few counts were recorded for this clonotype. The chain is built from TRBV9 and TRBJ2-1, with D possibly matching TRBD2 (5 bases). Deletions cut 0 bases from V and 5 bases from J, with 15 bases between. Per the germline V gene, CDR1 is SGDLS and CDR2 is YYNGEE. This CDR3 is 16 amino acids long. For the CDR3, the DNA is TGTGCCAGCAGCGTAGGGCAGCGGAGTAGAGACAATGAGCAGTTCTTC. Translating it yields CASSVGQRSRDNEQFF.

The sample holds a few counts of this clonotype. The chain has TRBV7-9 and TRBJ2-1; 10 bases agree with TRBD2. This CDR3 is 15 amino acids long. Trimming removed 4 bases from V and 15 bases from J; junction bases left unmatched: 15. CDR1 and CDR2 from the germline V gene are SEHNR and FQNEAQ (reference sequence). CDR3 DNA sequence: TGTGCCAGCAGCTCCCGCCTCGGACTAGCGGCTGGTGGGTTCTTC. Its protein product is CASSSRLGLAAGGFF.

The chain employs TRBV4-1 and TRBJ2-1; 8 positions match TRBD2. Unmatched junction bases numbered 15, after V lost 5 bases and J lost 3 bases. The germline V gene has CDR1 MGHRA and CDR2 YSYEKL. The CDR3 extends over 18 amino acids. This CDR3 reads CASSGGGMAGGLYNEQFF. The CDR3 bases are TGCGCCAGCAGCGGAGGTGGGATGGCGGGAGGCCTCTACAATGAGCAGTTCTTC.

As concerns this clonotype: Since the CDR3 does not end with the conserved phenylalanine or tryptophan, this likely comes from a read error. The J gene is TRBJ1-2, the V gene TRBV27; TRBD1 matches at 7 bases. The CDR3 consists of 12 residues. Per the germline V gene, CDR1 is MNHEY and CDR2 is SMNVEV (reference sequence). Losses at the gene ends were 6 bases for V and 4 bases for J; bases not matched to a gene: 2. CDR3 coding DNA: TGTGCCAGCAGAGGGGGCAGCTATGGCTACACCCTC. The encoded protein is CASRGGSYGYTL.

Notes on this clonotype: Sequence at one end of the junction differs from germline and may be a read error. The J gene is TRBJ1-4, the V gene TRBV28; unclear D gene. CDR3 length: 12 residues. CDR1 and CDR2 (germline): MDHEN, SYDVKM. The CDR3 loop is CASSYLNEELFF. CDR3 sequence (DNA): TGTGCGTCCAGTTACCTTAATGAAGAACTGTTTTTT.

This clonotype was detected many times. The V gene is TRBV7-2, the J gene TRBJ2-1; D gene ambiguous. The CDR3 runs 15 residues. Germline V gene sequence: CDR1 SGHTA, CDR2 FQGNSA. Trimming stripped 1 base from V and 7 bases from J, with 14 bases between. The CDR3 nucleotides are TGTGCCAGCAGCTTAGGACACTTTGCTGGTAATGAGCAGTTCTTC. Its translation: CASSLGHFAGNEQFF.